These T cell receptor beta chains were read from a single sample in a study of T cells in Graves' hyperthyroidism and ophthalmopathy. TCRdb recomputed calls from the multiplex PCR reads with MiXCR, one row per CDR3 protein. The sample holds over 300,000 distinct CDR3 sequences, roughly 13% seen once. Sequencing used blood. These receptors all stem from a woman between 35 and 50 years old with Graves' ophthalmopathy. The CDR3 runs from the conserved cysteine through the conserved F or W. Each record gives: V gene, J gene, CDR3 protein.

TRBV20-1	TRBJ2-1	CSARLAGVHNEQFF
TRBV20-1	TRBJ2-7	CSARTTAITYEQYF
TRBV28	TRBJ1-4	CATSQSSPGEKLFF
TRBV5-5	TRBJ2-2	CASSLGRGLYTGELFF
TRBV2	TRBJ1-5	CASRKCSNQPQHF
TRBV11-2	TRBJ2-7	CASSPRAGLAGLYEQYF
TRBV29-1	TRBJ2-1	CSVEGSYNEQFF
TRBV2	TRBJ2-5	CASRGQGFIQETQYF
TRBV6-1	TRBJ1-5	CASSDRGQPQHF
TRBV3-1	TRBJ2-7	CASSYSGATYEQYF
TRBV20-1	TRBJ2-1	CSVGVGTHNEQFF
TRBV5-8	TRBJ1-1	CASSPRPQGTEAFF
TRBV2	TRBJ2-2	CASISRGMRGGELFF
TRBV6-4	TRBJ1-5	CASSSGGLNSNQPQHF
TRBV7-6	TRBJ2-3	CASSLRTEVDTQYF
TRBV15	TRBJ1-1	CATSRGVIGGDTEAFF
TRBV19	TRBJ2-2	CAAGRPNTGELFF
TRBV13	TRBJ2-1	CASSQEGRGLTRYNEQFF
TRBV29-1	TRBJ2-1	CSVVHRGGYNEQFF
TRBV6-2/TRBV6-3	TRBJ2-5	CASSNWDSQETQYF
TRBV27	TRBJ2-5	CASSAWGRSQETQYF
TRBV28	TRBJ2-2	CASSLSTGELFF
TRBV9	TRBJ2-1	CASSTRTDSYNEQFF
TRBV15	TRBJ1-1	CATSREGTRNTEAFF
TRBV2	TRBJ1-5	CASSEGQGPQPQHF
TRBV13	TRBJ1-5	CASSLGEEENQPQHF
TRBV19	TRBJ1-5	CASSIGVQPQHF
TRBV5-1	TRBJ2-3	CASSLWAETDTQYF
TRBV6-1	TRBJ2-7	CASSTPPHWTSGPYEQYF
TRBV28	TRBJ2-1	CASSYRAAYNEQFF
TRBV27	.	CASSLYGTQYF
TRBV7-2	TRBJ2-3	CASSLVGTSGTDTQYF
TRBV25-1	TRBJ2-1	CASTKASGPTPFNEQFF
TRBV3-1	TRBJ1-6	CASSEERVGSPLHF
TRBV18	TRBJ2-5	CASSPRSISSSGQETQYF
TRBV6-1	TRBJ2-5	CASSVSGETQYF
TRBV4-2	TRBJ1-1	CASSHRTGWNTEAFF
TRBV29-1	TRBJ2-7	CSVVFIGTVAYEQYF
TRBV5-5	TRBJ1-1	CASSLRVLNTEAFF
TRBV5-6	TRBJ1-1	CASSLAETDGSTEAFF
TRBV27	TRBJ1-6	CASSLFGQGASPLHF
TRBV5-1	TRBJ2-1	CASRDGLGSQYNEQFF
TRBV3-1	TRBJ2-4	CASSQAVTLEPGNIQYF
TRBV3-1	TRBJ2-4	CASSQTGLLAKNIQYF
TRBV2	TRBJ1-3	CASSVELLETGNTIYF